The clone carrying this TCR beta chain has just one count. This record belongs to a study of blood T cell repertoires in COVID-19. Across the study: Nucleic acid was either cDNA or gDNA, and it came from T cells, B-cell-depleted T cells, or PBMCs.

Clinical history reported by participants formed the basis on which cohorts were assigned. Two negative PCRs, clearance, or symptom resolution characterized the recovered Cohort 3 donors. Germline CDR1 is SEHNR and CDR2 is FQNEAQ (reference sequence). V shed 1 base and J shed 2 bases, with 11 bases lying between them. The CDR3 extends over 15 amino acids. Original data processing: By means of reference gene primer amplification, nucleated cell counts were estimated. Data came from immunoSEQ multiplex PCR; TCRdb stores just in-frame clones and leaves some out. V, J and clone size are those of that table, while D and trimming were read from the DNA. The repertoire includes around 300,000 clones, 70% to 90% of them detected once, and 5.3% sits in the top ten.

Sequences were obtained from PBMCs or T cells enriched from blood (not recorded which). This sequence was found in a woman aged 25 to 39 who had recovered from COVID-19. V usage is TRBV7-9 and J usage is TRBJ2-5, with D perhaps matching TRBD2 (6 bases). CDR3 in amino acids: CASSLDRLAQETQYF. The CDR3 DNA reads as TGTGCCAGCAGCTTAGATCGGCTAGCGCAAGAGACCCAGTACTTC.